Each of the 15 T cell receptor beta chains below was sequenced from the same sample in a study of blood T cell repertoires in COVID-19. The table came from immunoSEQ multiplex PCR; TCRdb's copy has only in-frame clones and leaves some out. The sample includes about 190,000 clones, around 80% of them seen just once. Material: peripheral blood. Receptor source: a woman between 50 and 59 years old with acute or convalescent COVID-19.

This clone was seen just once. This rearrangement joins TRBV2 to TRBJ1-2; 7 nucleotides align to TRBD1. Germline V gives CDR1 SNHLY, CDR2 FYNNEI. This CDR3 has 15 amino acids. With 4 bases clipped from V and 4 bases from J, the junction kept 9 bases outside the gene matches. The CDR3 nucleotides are TGTGCCAGCAGTGGGGACAGCCCACTGTCCTATGGCTACACCTTC. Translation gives CASSGDSPLSYGYTF.

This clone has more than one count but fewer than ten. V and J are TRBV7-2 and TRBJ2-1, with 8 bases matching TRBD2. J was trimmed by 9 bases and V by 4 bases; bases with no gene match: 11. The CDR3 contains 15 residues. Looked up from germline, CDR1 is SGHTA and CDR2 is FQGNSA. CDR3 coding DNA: TGTGCCAGCAGCTCCCCAGCCGGGGGGGCCGTTGAGCAGTTCTTC. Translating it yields CASSSPAGGAVEQFF.

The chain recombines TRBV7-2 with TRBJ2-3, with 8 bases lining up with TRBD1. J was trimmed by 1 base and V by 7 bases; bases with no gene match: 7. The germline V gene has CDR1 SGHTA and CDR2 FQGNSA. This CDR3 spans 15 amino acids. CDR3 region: CASTAPGQGTDTQYF. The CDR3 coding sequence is TGTGCCAGCACCGCCCCGGGACAGGGCACAGATACGCAGTATTTT.

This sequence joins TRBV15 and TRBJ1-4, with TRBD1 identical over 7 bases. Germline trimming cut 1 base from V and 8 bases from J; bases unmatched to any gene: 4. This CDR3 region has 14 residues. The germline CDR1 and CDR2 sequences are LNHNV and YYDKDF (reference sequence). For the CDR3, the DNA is TGTGCCACCAGCAGAGGACAGGGTGGAGAAAAACTGTTTTTT. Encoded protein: CATSRGQGGEKLFF.

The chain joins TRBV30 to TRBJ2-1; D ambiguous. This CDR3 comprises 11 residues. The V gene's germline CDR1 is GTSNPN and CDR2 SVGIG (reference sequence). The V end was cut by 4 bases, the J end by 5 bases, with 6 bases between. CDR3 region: CAWTKNNEQFF. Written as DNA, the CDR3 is TGTGCCTGGACTAAAAACAATGAGCAGTTCTTC.

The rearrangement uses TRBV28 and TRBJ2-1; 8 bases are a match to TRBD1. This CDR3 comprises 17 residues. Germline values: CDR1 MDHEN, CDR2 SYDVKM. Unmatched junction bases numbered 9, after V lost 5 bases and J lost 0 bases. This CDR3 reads CASSLYRQGSSYNEQFF. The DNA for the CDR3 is TGTGCCAGCAGTCTATATCGACAGGGGAGCTCCTACAATGAGCAGTTCTTC.

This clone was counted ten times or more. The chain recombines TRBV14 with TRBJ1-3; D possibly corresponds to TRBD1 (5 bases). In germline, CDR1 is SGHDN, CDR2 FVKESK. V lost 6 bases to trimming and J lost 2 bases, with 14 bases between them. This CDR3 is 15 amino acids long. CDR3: CASSRNAGTGNTIYF. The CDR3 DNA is TGTGCCAGCAGTCGCAATGCAGGGACTGGAAACACCATATATTTT.

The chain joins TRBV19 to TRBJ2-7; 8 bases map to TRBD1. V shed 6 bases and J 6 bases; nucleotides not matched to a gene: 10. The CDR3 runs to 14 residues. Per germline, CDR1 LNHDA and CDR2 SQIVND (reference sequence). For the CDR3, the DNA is TGTGCCAGTAGGGCGGACAGGGACTTGGGCGAGCAGTACTTC. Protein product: CASRADRDLGEQYF.

CDR3 amino acids: CASTLGWGAGELFF. Here the CDR3 DNA reads TGTGCCAGCACCCTAGGTTGGGGGGCCGGGGAGCTGTTTTTT. This chain links TRBV2 with TRBJ2-2, with D perhaps matching TRBD2 (6 bases). Trimming stripped 7 bases from V and 6 bases from J, with 15 bases between. This CDR3 is 14 amino acids long. The V gene's germline CDR1 is SNHLY and CDR2 FYNNEI.

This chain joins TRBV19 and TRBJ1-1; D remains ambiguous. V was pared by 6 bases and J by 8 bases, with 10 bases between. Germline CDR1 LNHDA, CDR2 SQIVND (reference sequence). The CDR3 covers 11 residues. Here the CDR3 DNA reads TGTGCCAGTAGACGTGGCAGGGAAGCTTTCTTT. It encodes CASRRGREAFF.

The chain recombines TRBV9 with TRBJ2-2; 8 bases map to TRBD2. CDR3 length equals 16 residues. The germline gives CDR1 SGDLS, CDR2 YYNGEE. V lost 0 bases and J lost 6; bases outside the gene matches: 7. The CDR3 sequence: CASSVVAGGGSGELFF. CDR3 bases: TGTGCCAGCAGCGTAGTGGCGGGAGGAGGTTCCGGGGAGCTGTTTTTT.

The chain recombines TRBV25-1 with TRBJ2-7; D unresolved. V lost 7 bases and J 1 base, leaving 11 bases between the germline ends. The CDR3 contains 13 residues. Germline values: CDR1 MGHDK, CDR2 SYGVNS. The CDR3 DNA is TGTGCCAGCAACACACGGAGATCCTACGAGCAGTACTTC. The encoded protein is CASNTRRSYEQYF.

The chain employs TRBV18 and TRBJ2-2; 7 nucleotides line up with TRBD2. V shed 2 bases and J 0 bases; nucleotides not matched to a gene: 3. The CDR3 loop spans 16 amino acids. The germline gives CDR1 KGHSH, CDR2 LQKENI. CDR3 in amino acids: CASSPSGRPNTGELFF. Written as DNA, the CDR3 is TGTGCCAGCTCACCATCCGGGAGGCCGAACACCGGGGAGCTGTTTTTT.

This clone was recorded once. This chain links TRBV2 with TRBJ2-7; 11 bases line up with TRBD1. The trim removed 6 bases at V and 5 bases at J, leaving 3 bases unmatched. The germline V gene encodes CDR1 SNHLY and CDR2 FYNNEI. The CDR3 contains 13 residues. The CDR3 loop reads CASRGTGGHEQYF. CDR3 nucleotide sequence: TGTGCCAGCAGGGGGACAGGGGGGCACGAGCAGTACTTC.

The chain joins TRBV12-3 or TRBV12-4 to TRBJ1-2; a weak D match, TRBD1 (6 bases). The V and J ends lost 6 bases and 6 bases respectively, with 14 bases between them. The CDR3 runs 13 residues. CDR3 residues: CASSLTGGDGYTF. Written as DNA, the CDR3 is TGTGCCAGCAGCCTGACAGGAGGTGATGGCTACACCTTC.